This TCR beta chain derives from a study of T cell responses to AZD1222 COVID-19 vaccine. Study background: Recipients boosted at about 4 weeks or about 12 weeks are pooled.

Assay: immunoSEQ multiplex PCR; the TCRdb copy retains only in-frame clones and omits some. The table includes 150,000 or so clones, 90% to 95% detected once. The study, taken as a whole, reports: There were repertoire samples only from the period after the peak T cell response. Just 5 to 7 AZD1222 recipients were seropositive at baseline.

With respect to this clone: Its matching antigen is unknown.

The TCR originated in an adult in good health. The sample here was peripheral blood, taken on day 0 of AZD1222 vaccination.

The CDR3 here is CASSEDTYSNQPQHF. In DNA form, the CDR3 reads TGTGCCAGCAGTGAAGATACTTATAGCAATCAGCCCCAGCATTTT. The chain uses TRBV2 and TRBJ1-5; D not certain. CDR1 SNHLY and CDR2 FYNNEI come from the germline V gene. V was pared by 1 base and J by 0 bases, with 7 bases between. The CDR3 runs 15 residues.